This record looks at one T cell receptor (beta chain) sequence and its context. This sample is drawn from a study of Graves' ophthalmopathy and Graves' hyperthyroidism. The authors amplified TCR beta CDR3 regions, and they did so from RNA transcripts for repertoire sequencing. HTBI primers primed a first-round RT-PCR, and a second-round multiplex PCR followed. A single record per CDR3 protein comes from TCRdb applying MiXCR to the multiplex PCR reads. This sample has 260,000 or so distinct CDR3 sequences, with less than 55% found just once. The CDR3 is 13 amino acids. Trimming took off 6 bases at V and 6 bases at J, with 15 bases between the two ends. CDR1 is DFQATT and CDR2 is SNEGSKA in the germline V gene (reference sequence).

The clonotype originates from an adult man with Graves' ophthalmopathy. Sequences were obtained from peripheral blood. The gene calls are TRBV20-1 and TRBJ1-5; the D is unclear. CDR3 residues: CSALPWAVQPQHF. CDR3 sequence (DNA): TGCAGTGCCCTTCCCTGGGCCGTTCAGCCCCAGCATTTT.